A selection of T cell receptor beta chains follows, all from one sample in a study of T-cell memory formation after mild COVID-19. TCRdb passed the 5' RACE reads through MiXCR, listing each CDR3 protein once. The table has almost 550,000 distinct CDR3 sequences, about 20% seen once. Material for sequencing was PBMCs or a T cell subset sorted from them (not recorded which). These receptors all stem from an adult woman who had mild COVID-19 (a few samples of this study predate the infection). Cell type and time point are not known. Each CDR3 is given with its conserved first and last residue. The D gene is left open where the match is weak. Clone sizes are given selectively: once, few, many, or a class where the clone is expanded.

V,J,D,size,CDR3,DNA
TRBV6-2/TRBV6-3,TRBJ2-1,TRBD2,NA,CASSSNLRLAGDAYNEQFF,TGTGCCAGCAGTTCCAACCTTCGACTAGCGGGAGATGCCTACAATGAGCAGTTCTTC
TRBV30,TRBJ1-1,TRBD1,NA,CALGGTGKFYRTEAFF,TGTGCCTTGGGGGGGACAGGGAAATTTTATAGAACTGAAGCTTTCTTT
TRBV6-5,TRBJ2-7,TRBD2,few,CASSLPGTSSFEQYF,TGTGCCAGCAGTTTACCCGGGACTAGCAGTTTCGAGCAGTACTTC
TRBV9,TRBJ1-2,NA,NA,CASSVDGGAPFGYTF,TGTGCCAGCAGCGTAGACGGAGGGGCCCCCTTTGGCTACACCTTC
TRBV20-1,TRBJ2-5,NA,few,CSAKAIAETQYF,TGCAGTGCTAAGGCCATAGCAGAGACCCAGTACTTC
TRBV18,TRBJ2-7,NA,NA,CASSPPGPGAWDEQYF,TGTGCCAGCTCACCACCGGGGCCAGGGGCCTGGGACGAGCAGTACTTC
TRBV12-3/TRBV12-4,TRBJ1-4,NA,few,CASSFVTVEKLFF,TGTGCCAGCAGTTTTGTGACAGTCGAAAAACTGTTTTTT
TRBV7-2,TRBJ2-1,TRBD1,few,CASSQDRVQDEQFF,TGTGCCAGCAGCCAGGACAGGGTTCAGGATGAGCAGTTCTTC
TRBV6-5,TRBJ2-1,TRBD1,few,CASSLGQGIGNEQFF,TGTGCCAGCAGTTTAGGACAGGGGATTGGAAATGAGCAGTTCTTC
TRBV21-1,TRBJ2-7,NA,few,CASTAPGAGLYEQYF,TGTGCCAGCACCGCCCCCGGGGCGGGTCTCTACGAGCAGTACTTC
TRBV7-2,TRBJ1-5,TRBD1,few,CASSSDRARQPQHF,TGTGCCAGCAGCTCCGACAGGGCACGGCAGCCCCAGCATTTT
TRBV5-4,TRBJ1-2,NA,NA,CASSLVVGENGYTF,TGTGCCAGCAGCTTGGTTGTAGGGGAAAATGGCTACACCTTC
TRBV12-3/TRBV12-4,TRBJ2-5,TRBD1,medium-sized,CASSLADRKETQYF,TGTGCCAGCAGTTTAGCGGACAGGAAAGAGACCCAGTACTTC
TRBV20-1,TRBJ1-1,TRBD1,NA,CSARMDRLNTEAFF,TGCAGTGCTAGAATGGACAGGTTGAACACTGAAGCTTTCTTT
TRBV12-3/TRBV12-4,TRBJ2-1,NA,few,CASSKQDSSYNEQFF,TGTGCCAGCAGTAAGCAGGACAGCTCCTACAATGAGCAGTTCTTC
TRBV5-1,TRBJ2-7,NA,NA,CASSSAAGGRDEQYF,TGCGCCAGCAGCTCCGCAGCGGGCGGTCGAGACGAGCAGTACTTC
TRBV19,TRBJ1-1,TRBD1,NA,CASSASTGREDTEAFF,TGTGCCAGTAGTGCCTCGACAGGGCGAGAGGACACTGAAGCTTTCTTT
TRBV7-2,TRBJ2-1,NA,few,CATAWGERYNEQFF,TGTGCTACTGCATGGGGGGAAAGATACAATGAGCAGTTCTTC
TRBV29-1,TRBJ2-7,NA,NA,CSVSPVAYEQYF,TGCAGCGTTTCTCCGGTAGCCTACGAGCAGTACTTC
TRBV7-2,TRBJ1-4,NA,NA,CASSLVHGTNEKLFF,TGTGCCAGCAGCTTAGTCCACGGAACTAATGAAAAACTGTTTTTT
TRBV5-6,TRBJ2-1,NA,few,CASSYTGRLTNEQFF,TGTGCCAGCAGCTATACCGGTCGGTTGACCAATGAGCAGTTCTTC
TRBV7-9,TRBJ2-2,TRBD1,few,CASSIGTGESGELFF,TGTGCCAGCAGCATCGGGACAGGGGAGTCCGGGGAGCTGTTTTTT
TRBV5-5,TRBJ1-5,NA,NA,CASSIDAARGQPQHF,TGTGCCAGCAGCATCGACGCGGCACGAGGGCAGCCCCAGCATTTT
TRBV12-3/TRBV12-4,TRBJ1-2,TRBD1,few,CASSPQPGGPFGYTF,TGTGCCAGCAGCCCCCAACCAGGGGGACCTTTCGGCTACACCTTC
TRBV5-1,TRBJ2-7,NA,NA,CASSLKDEQYF,TGCGCCAGCAGCTTAAAGGACGAGCAGTACTTC
TRBV30,TRBJ1-5,NA,NA,CAWSVGERQPQHF,TGTGCCTGGAGTGTAGGGGAACGTCAGCCCCAGCATTTT
TRBV4-1,TRBJ2-1,TRBD2,few,CASSQGTSGGSEQFF,TGCGCCAGCAGCCAAGGGACTAGCGGGGGGAGTGAGCAGTTCTTC
TRBV21-1,TRBJ2-7,NA,NA,CASSKALRRPYEQYF,TGTGCCAGCAGCAAAGCGCTCCGCCGTCCCTACGAGCAGTACTTC
TRBV24-1,TRBJ2-1,NA,NA,CATSGGLRNNEQFF,TGTGCCACCAGTGGGGGACTCCGGAACAATGAGCAGTTCTTC
TRBV12-3/TRBV12-4,TRBJ2-1,TRBD1,NA,CASSPGTGVSYNEQFF,TGTGCCAGCAGTCCAGGGACAGGGGTTTCTTACAATGAGCAGTTCTTC
TRBV12-3/TRBV12-4,TRBJ1-2,TRBD1,NA,CASSLGRQGNYGYTF,TGTGCCAGCAGTTTAGGGCGACAGGGGAACTATGGCTACACCTTC
TRBV4-1,TRBJ1-3,NA,NA,CASSQGQTSGNTIYF,TGCGCCAGCAGCCAAGGGCAGACATCTGGAAACACCATATATTTT
TRBV5-4,TRBJ1-6,TRBD1,NA,CASSHRDSNSPLHF,TGTGCCAGCAGCCACCGGGACAGTAATTCACCCCTCCACTTT
TRBV5-4,TRBJ2-1,TRBD2,many,CASSGIAGGPNEQFF,TGTGCCAGCAGCGGCATAGCGGGGGGGCCCAATGAGCAGTTCTTC
TRBV5-1,TRBJ2-1,NA,NA,CASMRGGGSYNEQFF,TGCGCCAGCATGAGGGGGGGCGGCTCCTACAATGAGCAGTTCTTC
TRBV6-1,TRBJ1-5,NA,NA,CASSPRGPGGNQPQHF,TGTGCCAGCAGCCCACGGGGACCTGGGGGCAATCAGCCCCAGCATTTT
TRBV20-1,TRBJ2-1,NA,few,CSATGVHYNEQFF,TGCAGTGCTACAGGGGTACACTACAATGAGCAGTTCTTC
TRBV6-2/TRBV6-3,TRBJ1-5,NA,NA,CASSGRQSMREHQHF,TGTGCCAGCAGCGGACGACAGAGCATGAGGGAGCACCAGCATTTT
TRBV30,TRBJ2-4,NA,NA,CAWSLGEIAKNIQYF,TGTGCCTGGAGTCTGGGCGAGATCGCCAAAAACATTCAGTACTTC
TRBV12-3/TRBV12-4,TRBJ2-1,TRBD2,NA,CASSPSPPGREQFF,TGTGCCAGCAGTCCCTCCCCTCCCGGGAGGGAGCAGTTCTTC
TRBV12-3/TRBV12-4,TRBJ2-5,TRBD2,few,CASSSSGTETQYF,TGTGCCAGCAGTTCTAGCGGGACCGAGACCCAGTACTTC
TRBV15,TRBJ2-5,NA,few,CATREALGETQYF,TGTGCCACCAGGGAGGCCCTCGGAGAGACCCAGTACTTC